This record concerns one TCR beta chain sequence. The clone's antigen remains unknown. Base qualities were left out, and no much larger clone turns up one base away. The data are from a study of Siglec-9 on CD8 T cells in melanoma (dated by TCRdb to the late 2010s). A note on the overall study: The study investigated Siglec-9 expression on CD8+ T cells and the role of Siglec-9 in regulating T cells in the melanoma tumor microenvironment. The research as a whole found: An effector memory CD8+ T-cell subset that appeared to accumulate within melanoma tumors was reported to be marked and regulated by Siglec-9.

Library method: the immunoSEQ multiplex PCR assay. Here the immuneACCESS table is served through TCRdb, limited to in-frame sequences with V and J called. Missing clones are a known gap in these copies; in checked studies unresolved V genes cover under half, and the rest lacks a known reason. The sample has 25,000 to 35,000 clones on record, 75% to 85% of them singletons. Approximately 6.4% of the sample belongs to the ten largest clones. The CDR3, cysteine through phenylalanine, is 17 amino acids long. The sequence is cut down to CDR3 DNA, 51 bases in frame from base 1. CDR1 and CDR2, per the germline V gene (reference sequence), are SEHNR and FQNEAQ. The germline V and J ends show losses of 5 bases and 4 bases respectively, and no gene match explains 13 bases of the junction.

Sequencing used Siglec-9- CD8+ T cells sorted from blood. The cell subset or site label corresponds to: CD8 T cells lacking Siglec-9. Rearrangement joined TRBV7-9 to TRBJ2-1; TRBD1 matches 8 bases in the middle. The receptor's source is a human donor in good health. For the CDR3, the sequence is CASSETRQGQGYNEQFF. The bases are TGTGCCAGCAGCGAGACCCGACAGGGGCAGGGGTACAATGAGCAGTTCTTC.